The table lists the clone carrying this TCR beta chain with a count of one. The data stem from a study of blood T cell repertoires in COVID-19. Study-wide background: There were acute and convalescent COVID-19 samples, and they came from the United States, Italy and Spain. PBMCs, B-cell-depleted T cells, or T cells provided the cDNA or gDNA that made up the material.

The authors' processing: By means of reference gene primer amplification, nucleated cell counts were estimated. Sequenced by immunoSEQ multiplex PCR; TCRdb stores in-frame clones only, minus some. V, J and clone size are those of that table, while D and trimming were read from the DNA. The data contain approximately 150,000 clones, 88% of them seen just once; the ten biggest clones take up roughly 1.9%. Material: peripheral blood. This receptor was taken from a man aged 50 to 60 who had recovered from COVID-19.

Here the CDR3 DNA reads TGTGCCAGCAGTGAAAGTATCGGGTGGACAGGGGGCGACGAGCAGTACTTC. Residues: CASSESIGWTGGDEQYF. This chain connects TRBV2 to TRBJ2-7; 11 positions match TRBD1. V was pared by 2 bases and J by 5 bases, with 11 bases of the junction left unmatched. Germline CDR1 and CDR2: SNHLY and FYNNEI. The CDR3 runs to 17 residues.